The 30 T cell receptor beta chains listed next were all sequenced from one sample in a study of early T cells in non-severe SARS-CoV-2 infection. TCRdb ran MiXCR on the 5' RACE reads and lists one entry per CDR3 protein. The sample carries tens of thousands of distinct CDR3 sequences, roughly 4% recorded once. Sequencing input: whole blood. Receptor source: an adult who was a healthcare worker with PCR-confirmed SARS-CoV-2 infection or an uninfected control (not recorded which).

This clonotype was observed at least ten times. V gene TRBV12-3 or TRBV12-4 combines with J gene TRBJ1-1; TRBD1 matches at 11 bases. The CDR3 runs 15 residues. With 3 bases clipped from V and 8 bases from J, the junction kept 8 bases outside the gene matches. Here the CDR3 DNA reads TGTGCCAGCAGTTTCTCCGGGACAGGGGGTAAGGAAGCTTTCTTT. Its translation is CASSFSGTGGKEAFF.

This clonotype was counted ten times or more. This chain connects TRBV18 to TRBJ2-1, with TRBD1 matching 8 bases. There are 13 residues in the CDR3. J was trimmed by 10 bases and V by 2 bases; bases with no gene match: 4. Per the germline V gene, CDR1 is KGHSH and CDR2 is LQKENI. CDR3 sequence: CASSPTRQGEQFF. CDR3 DNA sequence: TGTGCCAGCTCACCAACAAGACAGGGGGAGCAGTTCTTC.

The V and J genes are TRBV5-1 and TRBJ2-1, with a possible D match to TRBD1 (5 bases). The V end was cut by 5 bases, the J end by 8 bases, with 17 bases between. Germline V gene lookup returns CDR1 SGHRS and CDR2 YFSETQ. The CDR3 covers 14 residues. In DNA form, the CDR3 reads TGCGCCAGCAGTTCAGGACCAGGCAGGGATGAGCAGTTCTTC. Translating it yields CASSSGPGRDEQFF.

This clonotype showed up many times. V gene TRBV29-1 combines with J gene TRBJ1-1; 10 bases map to TRBD1. The CDR3 runs 15 residues. Germline CDR1 reads SQVTM; CDR2 reads ANQGSEA. Germline trimming cut 5 bases from V and 4 bases from J; bases unmatched to any gene: 10. CDR3 in amino acids: CSVNGDRGMGTEAFF. The CDR3 DNA reads TGCAGCGTTAATGGGGACAGGGGCATGGGCACTGAAGCTTTCTTT.

This clonotype was recorded many times. As DNA, the CDR3 is TGTGCCAGCAGCCAGGAACTGACGGTGACCTACGAGCAGTACTTC. It specifies CASSQELTVTYEQYF. The chain combines TRBV4-2 with TRBJ2-7; D gene uncertain. V was pared by 3 bases and J by 2 bases, with 14 bases between. The CDR3 runs 15 residues. CDR1 LGHNA and CDR2 YNFKEQ come from the germline V gene.

There are many counts of this clonotype. This chain joins TRBV7-6 and TRBJ2-1, with 11 bases that match TRBD2. This CDR3 is 16 amino acids long. The germline V gene encodes CDR1 SGHVS and CDR2 FNYEAQ. Trimming at V came to 4 bases and at J to 7 bases, leaving 9 bases not matched to a gene. CDR3 sequence reads: CASSSTTSGSLNEQFF. The CDR3 region has the DNA TGTGCCAGCAGCTCTACAACTAGCGGGAGTCTGAATGAGCAGTTCTTC.

The chain couples TRBV2 to TRBJ2-7, with a weak D call TRBD1 (5 bases). The V gene's germline CDR1 is SNHLY and CDR2 FYNNEI. The CDR3 runs 12 residues. V was trimmed by 7 bases and J by 3 bases, leaving 10 bases between them. The CDR3, as DNA: TGTGCCAGCACGGCAGGGTTCTACGAGCAGTACTTC. Its translation: CASTAGFYEQYF.

By share, this clonotype ranks as medium-sized. V gene TRBV11-1 combines with J gene TRBJ2-7; D possibly matches TRBD1 or TRBD2 (5 bases each). Trimming removed 6 bases from V and 0 bases from J, with 15 bases in between. In germline, CDR1 is SGHAT, CDR2 FQDESV (reference sequence). This CDR3 is 15 amino acids long. CDR3 DNA sequence: TGTGCCAGCAGTGTACCCGGGGCAAGCTCCTACGAGCAGTACTTC. Translation gives CASSVPGASSYEQYF.

Ten or more counts support this clonotype. This sequence joins TRBV11-2 and TRBJ2-3; TRBD1 is a possible D gene (6 bases). The CDR3 sequence is 14 residues long. The V gene lost 2 bases and the J gene lost 3 bases, with 9 bases spanning the gap. CDR1 and CDR2 from the germline V gene are SGHAT and FQNNGV. CDR3 bases: TGTGCCAGCAGCTTAAGGGGGAAGACAGATACGCAGTATTTT. It translates to CASSLRGKTDTQYF.

This clonotype was counted at least ten times. The V and J genes are TRBV6-5 and TRBJ1-6; unclear D gene. Germline values: CDR1 MNHEY, CDR2 SVGAGI. The CDR3 totals 17 residues. Between the trimmed V and J ends, which lost 5 bases and 8 bases, there was a span of 22 bases. The CDR3 is CASSASTIQELDSPLHF. CDR3 coding DNA: TGTGCCAGCAGTGCATCGACAATCCAGGAGCTGGATTCACCCCTCCACTTT.

This clonotype appeared many times. The chain joins TRBV2 to TRBJ2-1; D might be TRBD1 or TRBD2, each matching 6 bases. Germline V CDR1 and CDR2: SNHLY, FYNNEI. The CDR3 consists of 14 residues. The V gene lost 4 bases and the J gene lost 7 bases, with 14 bases spanning the gap. CDR3 DNA: TGTGCCAGCAGTGTCGGGCAGGGGAGGAATGAGCAGTTCTTC. It specifies CASSVGQGRNEQFF.

This clonotype was counted many times. The gene calls are TRBV7-2 and TRBJ1-1; D is possibly TRBD1 (5 bases). CDR3 length: 13 residues. Trimming left V 1 base short and J 11 bases short, with 14 bases between. From germline, CDR1 is SGHTA and CDR2 FQGNSA. CDR3 region: CASSLGPGTMAFF. The CDR3 nucleotides are TGTGCCAGCAGCTTAGGTCCAGGGACGATGGCTTTCTTT.

At least ten counts were recorded for this clonotype. The chain links TRBV28 to TRBJ1-5; 8 nucleotides align to TRBD1. The CDR3 loop spans 15 amino acids. Germline CDR1 and CDR2: MDHEN and SYDVKM. The V gene end was trimmed by 3 bases and the J gene end by 7 bases; junction bases not matched to a gene: 8. CDR3 sequence (DNA): TGTGCCAGCAGTTTTAGTCAGGGGGCTCGACAGCCCCAGCATTTT. Translated, it gives CASSFSQGARQPQHF.

The chain uses TRBV12-3 or TRBV12-4 and TRBJ2-3; D is perhaps TRBD1 or TRBD2 (6 bases each). The CDR3 has 13 residues. Trimming took off 7 bases at V and 2 bases at J, with 10 bases between the two ends. The CDR3: CASNRDFTDTQYF. The CDR3 DNA reads as TGTGCCAGCAACAGGGACTTCACAGATACGCAGTATTTT.

This clonotype was detected only a few times. The J gene is TRBJ1-1, the V gene TRBV7-9; D is possibly TRBD1 (6 bases). The CDR3 contains 15 residues. Germline values: CDR1 SEHNR, CDR2 FQNEAQ (reference sequence). V was shortened by 8 bases and J by 0 bases, with 16 bases between the two germline ends. CDR3 sequence reads: CASLPLGGVNTEAFF. The CDR3 DNA reads TGTGCCAGCTTGCCGTTAGGGGGGGTGAACACTGAAGCTTTCTTT.

This clonotype was seen ten or more times. The CDR3 reads CASSQGQSYGYTF. In DNA, the CDR3 is TGTGCCAGCAGCCAGGGACAGAGCTATGGCTACACCTTC. V usage is TRBV7-3 and J usage is TRBJ1-2, with 7 bases matching TRBD1. From germline, CDR1 is SGHTA and CDR2 FQGTGA. The CDR3 consists of 13 residues. With V trimmed by 5 bases and J by 4 bases, 4 bases remained unmatched.

This clonotype showed up many times. The chain carries TRBV6-1 and TRBJ1-1, with a possible D match to TRBD1 (5 bases). The CDR3 loop spans 14 amino acids. Germline CDR1 is MNHNS and CDR2 is SASEGT. The V and J ends lost 2 bases and 5 bases respectively, with 12 bases between them. The CDR3 DNA sequence: TGTGCCAGCAGTGAAAAACTGGGGGGGACTGAAGCTTTCTTT. Encoded protein: CASSEKLGGTEAFF.

This clonotype appeared many times. V gene TRBV5-1 combines with J gene TRBJ2-7; tentatively, D is TRBD1 or TRBD2 (5 bases each). V was clipped by 2 bases and J by 3 bases, with 12 bases between them. CDR3 length: 14 amino acids. Germline-derived CDR1 and CDR2 are SGHRS and YFSETQ. CDR3: CASSFVSDSYEQYF. Written as DNA, the CDR3 is TGCGCCAGCAGCTTTGTTAGCGACAGCTACGAGCAGTACTTC.

This clonotype was observed many times. Here the CDR3 reads CASSEAGGAIGGYTF. CDR3 bases: TGTGCCAGCAGTGAAGCGGGGGGAGCCATTGGCGGCTACACCTTC. The chain uses TRBV2 and TRBJ1-2, with D possibly matching TRBD1 (5 bases). Germline V gene sequence: CDR1 SNHLY, CDR2 FYNNEI. The CDR3 sequence is 15 residues long. V was trimmed by 0 bases and J by 8 bases, leaving 16 bases between them.

This clonotype was recorded many times. The chain links TRBV28 to TRBJ2-1; D unclear. The CDR3 extends over 12 amino acids. Germline-derived CDR1 and CDR2 are MDHEN and SYDVKM. V gave up 7 bases and J gave up 5 bases, with 9 bases separating them. The CDR3 region is CASKDPNNEQFF. CDR3 bases: TGTGCCAGCAAGGACCCTAACAATGAGCAGTTCTTC.

This clonotype was observed at least ten times. The V call is TRBV6-6, the J call TRBJ2-1; D perhaps matches TRBD1 (5 bases). Trimming cost V 6 bases and J 6 bases, with 18 bases left between them. This CDR3 comprises 15 residues. Germline assignment: CDR1 MNHNY and CDR2 SVGAGI (reference sequence). CDR3 nucleotides: TGTGCCAGCAGGGACACGGCCGTATGGGGCAATGAGCAGTTCTTC. This codes for CASRDTAVWGNEQFF.

This clonotype was detected a few times. The chain carries TRBV19 and TRBJ1-5; D call uncertain. The V and J ends lost 3 bases and 6 bases respectively, with 15 bases between them. There are 15 residues in the CDR3. CDR1 and CDR2 (germline): LNHDA, SQIVND (reference sequence). In nucleotides, the CDR3 is TGTGCCAGTAGTATCGGAGGCCGGAGAGGTCAGCCCCAGCATTTT. Translated: CASSIGGRRGQPQHF. The full variable domain, in which reference TRBV19 and TRBJ1-5 provide the parts outside the CDR3, is DGGITQSPKYLFRKEGQNVTLSCEQNLNHDAMYWYRQDPGQGLRLIYYSQIVNDFQKGDIAEGYSVSREKKESFPLTVTSAQKNPTAFYLCASSIGGRRGQPQHFGDGTRLSIL.

This clonotype appeared many times. This chain connects TRBV5-1 to TRBJ1-2, with 7 bases identical to TRBD1. J gave up 1 base and V 7 bases, and 4 bases lay outside the gene matches. The CDR3 contains 13 residues. The germline V gene encodes CDR1 SGHRS and CDR2 YFSETQ. The CDR3 sequence is CASGAGGNYGYTF. The DNA of the CDR3 is TGCGCCAGCGGGGCAGGGGGTAACTATGGCTACACCTTC.

This clonotype occurred a few times. This rearrangement joins TRBV12-3 or TRBV12-4 to TRBJ2-1, with a weak D call TRBD1 (6 bases). The CDR3 runs to 13 residues. The V and J ends lost 6 bases and 8 bases respectively, with 14 bases between them. The CDR3 nucleotides read TGTGCCAGCAGAACAGGGTTTGGGCATGAGCAGTTCTTC. Its protein product is CASRTGFGHEQFF.

This clonotype was seen at least ten times. The chain recombines TRBV7-2 with TRBJ2-2; TRBD1 is a possible D gene (6 bases). The CDR3 sequence is 16 residues long. V was cut by 2 bases and J by 7 bases, with 17 bases left in between. The germline gives CDR1 SGHTA, CDR2 FQGNSA. CDR3 residues: CASSLRPGTTHGELFF. Written as DNA, the CDR3 is TGTGCCAGCAGCTTACGTCCCGGGACAACCCACGGGGAGCTGTTTTTT. Full variable domain (rest looked up from reference TRBV7-2 and TRBJ2-2): GAGVSQSPSNKVTEKGKDVELRCDPISGHTALYWYRQSLGQGLEFLIYFQGNSAPDKSGLPSDRFSAERTGGSVSTLTIQRTQQEDSAVYLCASSLRPGTTHGELFFGEGSRLTVL.

This clonotype was seen ten or more times. This chain joins TRBV15 and TRBJ2-7; 9 bases line up with TRBD1. Germline CDR1 and CDR2: LNHNV and YYDKDF (reference sequence). Trimming removed 5 bases from V and 2 bases from J; junction bases left unmatched: 7. The CDR3 extends over 15 amino acids. CDR3 loop: CATSPRGTGTYEQYF. The DNA for the CDR3 is TGTGCCACCAGCCCTCGCGGGACAGGGACCTACGAGCAGTACTTC.

This clonotype was detected many times. The chain uses TRBV15 and TRBJ2-2; a possible D gene is TRBD1 (6 bases). The ends were cut back, 4 bases at V and 7 bases at J, with 10 bases in the middle. CDR1 is LNHNV, CDR2 YYDKDF, per germline (reference sequence). The CDR3 consists of 13 residues. CDR3 in DNA: TGTGCCACCAGCATCAGGGGTGGCGGGGAGCTGTTTTTT. It yields the protein CATSIRGGGELFF. Full variable domain (rest looked up from reference TRBV15 and TRBJ2-2): DAMVIQNPRYQVTQFGKPVTLSCSQTLNHNVMYWYQQKSSQAPKLLFHYYDKDFNNEADTPDNFQSRRPNTSFCFLDIRSPGLGDTAMYLCATSIRGGGELFFGEGSRLTVL.

The genes are TRBV29-1 and TRBJ2-1; 7 bases fit TRBD1. J was trimmed by 4 bases and V by 7 bases; bases with no gene match: 4. Germline lookup yields CDR1 SQVTM and CDR2 ANQGSEA. The length of the CDR3 is 12 residues. CDR3 nucleotides: TGCAGCGGCGCGACAGGGTACAATGAGCAGTTCTTC. Its translation is CSGATGYNEQFF.

This clonotype turned up a few times. This chain links TRBV3-1 with TRBJ1-1; weak D call: TRBD1 (6 bases). This CDR3 region has 11 residues. The germline V gene has CDR1 LGHDT and CDR2 YNNKEL (reference sequence). Trimming took 2 bases from V and 10 from J, leaving 8 bases between them. CDR3 coding DNA: TGTGCCAGCAGCCAAAAAGGGGGAGCTTTCTTT. It yields the protein CASSQKGGAFF.

The table lists this clonotype with many counts. The chain joins TRBV20-1 to TRBJ2-7; D possibly corresponds to TRBD2 (5 bases). The CDR3 runs 15 residues. Germline lookup yields CDR1 DFQATT and CDR2 SNEGSKA (reference sequence). Trimming took off 6 bases at V and 5 bases at J, with 23 bases between the two ends. CDR3 region: CSAPDRLTARDEQYF. The DNA for the CDR3 is TGCAGTGCCCCCGATAGACTTACTGCGCGGGACGAGCAGTACTTC.